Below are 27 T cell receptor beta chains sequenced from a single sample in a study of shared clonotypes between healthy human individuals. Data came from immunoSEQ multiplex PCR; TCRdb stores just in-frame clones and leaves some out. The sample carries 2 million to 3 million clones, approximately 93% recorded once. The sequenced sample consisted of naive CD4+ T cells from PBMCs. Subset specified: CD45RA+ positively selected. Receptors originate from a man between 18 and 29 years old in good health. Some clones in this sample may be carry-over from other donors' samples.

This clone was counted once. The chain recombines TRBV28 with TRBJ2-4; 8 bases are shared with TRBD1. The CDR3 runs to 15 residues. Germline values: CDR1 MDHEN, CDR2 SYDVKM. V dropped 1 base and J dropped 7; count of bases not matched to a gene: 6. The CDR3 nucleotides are TGTGCCAGCAGTTTATTTGAGGCAGGGGGCAACATTCAGTACTTC. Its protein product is CASSLFEAGGNIQYF. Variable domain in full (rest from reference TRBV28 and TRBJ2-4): DVKVTQSSRYLVKRTGEKVFLECVQDMDHENMFWYRQDPGLGLRLIYFSYDVKMKEKGDIPEGYSVSREKKERFSLILESASTNQTSMYLCASSLFEAGGNIQYFGAGTRLSVL.

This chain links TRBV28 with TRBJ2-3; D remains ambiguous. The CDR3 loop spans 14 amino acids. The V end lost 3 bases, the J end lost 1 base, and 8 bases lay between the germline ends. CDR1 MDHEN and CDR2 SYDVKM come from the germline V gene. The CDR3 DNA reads TGTGCCAGCAGTTTTCTGTTGGGCACAGATACGCAGTATTTT. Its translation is CASSFLLGTDTQYF.

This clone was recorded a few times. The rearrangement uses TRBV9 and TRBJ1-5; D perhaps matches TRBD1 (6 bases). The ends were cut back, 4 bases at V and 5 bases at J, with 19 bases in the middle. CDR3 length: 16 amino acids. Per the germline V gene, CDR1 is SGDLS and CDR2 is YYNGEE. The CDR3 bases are TGTGCCAGCAGCCCGGAGGGGTGGGCAGGGGATCAGCCCCAGCATTTT. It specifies CASSPEGWAGDQPQHF. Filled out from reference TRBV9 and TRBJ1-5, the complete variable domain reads DSGVTQTPKHLITATGQRVTLRCSPRSGDLSVYWYQQSLDQGLQFLIQYYNGEERAKGNILERFSAQQFPDLHSELNLSSLELGDSALYFCASSPEGWAGDQPQHFGDGTRLSIL.

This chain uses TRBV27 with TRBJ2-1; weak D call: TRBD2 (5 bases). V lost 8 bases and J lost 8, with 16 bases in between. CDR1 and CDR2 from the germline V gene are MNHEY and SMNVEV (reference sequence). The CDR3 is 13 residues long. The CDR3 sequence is CASRDGNIDEQFF. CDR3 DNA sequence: TGTGCCAGCCGAGACGGGAATATCGATGAGCAGTTCTTC.

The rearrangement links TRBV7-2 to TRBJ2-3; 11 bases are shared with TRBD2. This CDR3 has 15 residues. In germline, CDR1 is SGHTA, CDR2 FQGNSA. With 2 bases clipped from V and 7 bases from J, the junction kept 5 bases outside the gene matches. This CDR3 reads CASSLKGTSGHTQYF. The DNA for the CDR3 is TGTGCCAGCAGCTTAAAAGGGACTAGCGGTCATACGCAGTATTTT.

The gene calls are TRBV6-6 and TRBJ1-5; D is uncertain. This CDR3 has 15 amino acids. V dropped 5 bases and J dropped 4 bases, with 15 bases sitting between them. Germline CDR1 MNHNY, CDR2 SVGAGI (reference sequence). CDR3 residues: CASSTVFGRNQPQHF. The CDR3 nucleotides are TGTGCCAGCAGTACCGTCTTTGGACGGAATCAGCCCCAGCATTTT.

CDR3 bases: TGTGCCAGCAGCTTAGGTGGCGGGGCATCCTACAATGAGCAGTTCTTC. It specifies CASSLGGGASYNEQFF. The genes are TRBV7-2 and TRBJ2-1, with D possibly TRBD2 on 6 matching bases. Trimming took 1 base from V and 1 from J, leaving 11 bases between them. Germline V gene data show CDR1 as SGHTA and CDR2 as FQGNSA. The CDR3 covers 16 residues. Drawing the rest from reference TRBV7-2 and TRBJ2-1, the complete variable domain is GAGVSQSPSNKVTEKGKDVELRCDPISGHTALYWYRQSLGQGLEFLIYFQGNSAPDKSGLPSDRFSAERTGGSVSTLTIQRTQQEDSAVYLCASSLGGGASYNEQFFGPGTRLTVL.

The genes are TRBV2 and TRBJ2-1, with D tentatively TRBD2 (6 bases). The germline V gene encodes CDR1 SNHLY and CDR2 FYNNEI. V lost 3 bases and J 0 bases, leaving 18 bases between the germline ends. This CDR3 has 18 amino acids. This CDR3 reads CASSESPLGGSSYNEQFF. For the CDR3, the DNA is TGTGCCAGCAGTGAGTCCCCCTTAGGAGGGAGCTCCTACAATGAGCAGTTCTTC.

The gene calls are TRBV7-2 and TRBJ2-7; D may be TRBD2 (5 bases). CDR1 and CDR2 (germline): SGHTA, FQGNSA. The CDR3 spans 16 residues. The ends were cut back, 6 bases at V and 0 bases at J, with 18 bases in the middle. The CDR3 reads CASSSTRLGASYEQYF. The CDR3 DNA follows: TGTGCCAGCAGTTCAACCCGGTTGGGAGCCTCCTACGAGCAGTACTTC.

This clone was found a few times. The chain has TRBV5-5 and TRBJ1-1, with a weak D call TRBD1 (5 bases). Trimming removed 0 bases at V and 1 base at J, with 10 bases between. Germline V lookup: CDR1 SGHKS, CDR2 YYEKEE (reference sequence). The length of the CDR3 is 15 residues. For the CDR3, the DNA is TGTGCCAGCAGCTTGGTGGACATACCGAACACTGAAGCTTTCTTT. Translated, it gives CASSLVDIPNTEAFF.

CDR3 in amino acids: CASSLGGQAYEQYF. CDR3 DNA sequence: TGTGCCAGCAGCTTGGGGGGACAGGCCTACGAGCAGTACTTC. The chain employs TRBV5-4 and TRBJ2-7; 8 bases match TRBD1. V gave up 0 bases and J gave up 2 bases; unmatched junction bases: 1. The CDR3 runs 14 residues. Germline loops: CDR1 SGHNT, CDR2 YYREEE (reference sequence).

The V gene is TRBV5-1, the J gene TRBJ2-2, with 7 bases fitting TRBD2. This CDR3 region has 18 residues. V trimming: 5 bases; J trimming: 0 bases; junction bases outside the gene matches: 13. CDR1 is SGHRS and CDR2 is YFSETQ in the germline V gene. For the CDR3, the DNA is TGCGCCAGCAGGATAATGGTTAACCGGGGGGCGAACACCGGGGAGCTGTTTTTT. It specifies CASRIMVNRGANTGELFF.

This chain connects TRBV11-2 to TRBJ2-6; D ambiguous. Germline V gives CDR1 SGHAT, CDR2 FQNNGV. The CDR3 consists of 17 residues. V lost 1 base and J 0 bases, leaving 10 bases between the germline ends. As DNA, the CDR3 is TGTGCCAGCAGCTTAGTAGTCTACCACTCTGGGGCCAACGTCCTGACTTTC. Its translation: CASSLVVYHSGANVLTF.

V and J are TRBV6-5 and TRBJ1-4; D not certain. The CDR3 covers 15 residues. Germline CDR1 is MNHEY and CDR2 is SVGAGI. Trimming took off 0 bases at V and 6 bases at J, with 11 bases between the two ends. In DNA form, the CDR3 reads TGTGCCAGCAGTTACTCTCACGGTGGGGATGAAAAACTGTTTTTT. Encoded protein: CASSYSHGGDEKLFF.

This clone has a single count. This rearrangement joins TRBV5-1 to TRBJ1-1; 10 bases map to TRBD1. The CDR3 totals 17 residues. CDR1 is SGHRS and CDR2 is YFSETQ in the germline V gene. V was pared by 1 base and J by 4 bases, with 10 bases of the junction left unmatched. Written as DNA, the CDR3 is TGCGCCAGCAGCTTGTCGACAGGGGGCGGGTTTGGCACTGAAGCTTTCTTT. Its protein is CASSLSTGGGFGTEAFF.

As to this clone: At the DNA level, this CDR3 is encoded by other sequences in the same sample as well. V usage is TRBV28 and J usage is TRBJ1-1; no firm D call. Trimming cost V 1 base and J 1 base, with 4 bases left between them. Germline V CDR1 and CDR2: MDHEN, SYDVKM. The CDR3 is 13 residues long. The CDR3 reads CASSLSPNTEAFF. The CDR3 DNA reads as TGTGCCAGCAGTTTATCGCCGAACACTGAAGCTTTCTTT.

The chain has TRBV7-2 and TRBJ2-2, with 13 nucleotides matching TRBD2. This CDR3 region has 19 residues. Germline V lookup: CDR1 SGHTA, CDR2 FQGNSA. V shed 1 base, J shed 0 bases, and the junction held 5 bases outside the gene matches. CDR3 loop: CASSLGGLAGFSNTGELFF. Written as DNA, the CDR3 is TGTGCCAGCAGCTTAGGGGGACTAGCGGGGTTTTCGAACACCGGGGAGCTGTTTTTT. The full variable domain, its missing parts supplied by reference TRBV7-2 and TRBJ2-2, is GAGVSQSPSNKVTEKGKDVELRCDPISGHTALYWYRQSLGQGLEFLIYFQGNSAPDKSGLPSDRFSAERTGGSVSTLTIQRTQQEDSAVYLCASSLGGLAGFSNTGELFFGEGSRLTVL.

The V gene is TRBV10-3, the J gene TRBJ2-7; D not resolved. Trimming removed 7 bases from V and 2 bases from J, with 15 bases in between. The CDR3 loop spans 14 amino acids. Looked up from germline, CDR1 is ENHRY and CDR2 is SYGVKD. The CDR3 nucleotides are TGTGCCATCACGGACCGCCCCACCCCCTACGAGCAGTACTTC. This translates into CAITDRPTPYEQYF.

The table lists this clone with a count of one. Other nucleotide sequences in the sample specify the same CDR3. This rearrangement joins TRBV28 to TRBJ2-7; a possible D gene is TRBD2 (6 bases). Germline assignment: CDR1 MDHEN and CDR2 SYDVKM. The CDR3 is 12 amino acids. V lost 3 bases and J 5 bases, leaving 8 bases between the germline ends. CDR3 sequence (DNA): TGTGCCAGCAGTTTTAGCGGAGACGAGCAGTACTTC. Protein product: CASSFSGDEQYF.

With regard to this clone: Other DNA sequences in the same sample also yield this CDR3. CDR3 DNA sequence: TGTGCCAGCCGCCGGGGCTTAGGCTACGAGCAGTACTTC. This gives the protein CASRRGLGYEQYF. The genes are TRBV6-5 and TRBJ2-7; tentatively, D is TRBD1 or TRBD2 (5 bases each). Germline V CDR1 and CDR2: MNHEY, SVGAGI. The CDR3 length is 13 residues. The V end was cut by 8 bases, the J end by 3 bases, with 14 bases between.

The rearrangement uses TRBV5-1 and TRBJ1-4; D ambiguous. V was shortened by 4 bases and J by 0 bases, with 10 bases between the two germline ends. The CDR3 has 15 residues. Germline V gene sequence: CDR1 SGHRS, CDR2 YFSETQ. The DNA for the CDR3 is TGCGCCAGCAGCGGTGGACGGTCAACTAATGAAAAACTGTTTTTT. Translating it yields CASSGGRSTNEKLFF.

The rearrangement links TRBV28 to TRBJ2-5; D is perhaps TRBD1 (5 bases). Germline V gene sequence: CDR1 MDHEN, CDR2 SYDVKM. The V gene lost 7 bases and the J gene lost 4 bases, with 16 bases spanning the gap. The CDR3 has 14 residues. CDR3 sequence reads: CASTPADSIETQYF. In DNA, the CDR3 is TGTGCCAGCACTCCTGCTGACAGTATAGAGACCCAGTACTTC.

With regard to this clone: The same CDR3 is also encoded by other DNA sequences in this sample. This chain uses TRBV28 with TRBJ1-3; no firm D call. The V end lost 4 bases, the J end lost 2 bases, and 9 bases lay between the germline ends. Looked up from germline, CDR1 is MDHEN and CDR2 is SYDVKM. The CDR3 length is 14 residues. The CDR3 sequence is CASSSSRTGNTIYF. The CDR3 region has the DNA TGTGCCAGCAGTTCATCCAGGACTGGAAACACCATATATTTT. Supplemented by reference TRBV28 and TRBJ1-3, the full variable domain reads DVKVTQSSRYLVKRTGEKVFLECVQDMDHENMFWYRQDPGLGLRLIYFSYDVKMKEKGDIPEGYSVSREKKERFSLILESASTNQTSMYLCASSSSRTGNTIYFGEGSWLTVV.

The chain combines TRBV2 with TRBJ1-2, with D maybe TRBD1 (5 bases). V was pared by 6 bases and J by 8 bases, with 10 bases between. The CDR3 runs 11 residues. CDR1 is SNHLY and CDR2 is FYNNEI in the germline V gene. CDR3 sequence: CASSAGPGYTF. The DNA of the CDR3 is TGTGCCAGCAGCGCAGGGCCCGGCTACACCTTC. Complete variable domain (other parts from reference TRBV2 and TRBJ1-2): EPEVTQTPSHQVTQMGQEVILRCVPISNHLYFYWYRQILGQKVEFLVSFYNNEISEKSEIFDDQFSVERPDGSNFTLKIRSTKLEDSAMYFCASSAGPGYTFGSGTRLTVV.

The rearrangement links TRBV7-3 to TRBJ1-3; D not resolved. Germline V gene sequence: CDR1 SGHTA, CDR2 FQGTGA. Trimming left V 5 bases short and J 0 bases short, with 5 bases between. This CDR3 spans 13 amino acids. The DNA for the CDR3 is TGTGCCAGCAGCGCCAACTCTGGAAACACCATATATTTT. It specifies CASSANSGNTIYF. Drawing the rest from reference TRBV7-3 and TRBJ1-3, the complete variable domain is GAGVSQTPSNKVTEKGKYVELRCDPISGHTALYWYRQSLGQGPEFLIYFQGTGAADDSGLPNDRFFAVRPEGSVSTLKIQRTERGDSAVYLCASSANSGNTIYFGEGSWLTVV.

CDR3 sequence (DNA): TGTGCCATCAGTGAAGCGGGAGGGGGCGGCTATGGCTACACCTTC. Its protein product is CAISEAGGGGYGYTF. The genes are TRBV10-3 and TRBJ1-2; 7 bases agree with TRBD1. The CDR3 is 15 residues long. Germline trimming cut 3 bases from V and 4 bases from J; bases unmatched to any gene: 8. The germline CDR1 and CDR2 sequences are ENHRY and SYGVKD.

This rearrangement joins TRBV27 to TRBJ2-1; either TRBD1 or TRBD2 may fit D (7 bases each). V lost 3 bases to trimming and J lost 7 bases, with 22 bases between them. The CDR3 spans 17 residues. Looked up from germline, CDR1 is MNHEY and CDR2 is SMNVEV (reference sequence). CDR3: CASSFAPRAGGGNEQFF. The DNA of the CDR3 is TGTGCCAGCAGTTTCGCCCCTCGGGCAGGGGGAGGGAATGAGCAGTTCTTC.